This T cell receptor beta chain was identified in a study of shared clonotypes between healthy human individuals. General study points: The small donor group covered limited genetic and exposure diversity. It was anticipated that sequencing depth would influence how many clonotypes donors shared.

Remarks on this clone: Its antigen is not known.

The CDR3 runs to 14 residues. The germline V and J ends were trimmed by 4 bases and 5 bases, with 15 bases remaining between them. Germline V gene lookup returns CDR1 SGHRS and CDR2 YFSETQ. Donors, healthy HIV-negative adults, lacked recent acute infections or vaccinations. Replicate PCRs from sorted subsets contained about 200 ng DNA, which is some 30,000 T cell genomes. Only in-frame clones appear in the TCRdb table, and some are missing; sequencing was by immunoSEQ multiplex PCR. The profile covers 1.4 million or so clones, with about 98.5% appearing a single time and approximately 0.4% taken by the ten largest.

The sequencing sample was made of naive CD4+ T cells sorted from blood. Noted subset: CD45RA+ positively selected. The receptor comes from a man aged 25-45 years in good health. The rearrangement uses TRBV5-1 and TRBJ1-1, with a tentative D call TRBD1 (5 bases). The CDR3 DNA reads TGCGCCAGCAGCCAGGCCATCGGGGGGACTGAAGCTTTCTTT. This codes for CASSQAIGGTEAFF.